This TCR beta chain was observed in a study of blood T cell repertoires in COVID-19. Study-wide background: The samples span acute and convalescent COVID-19 from the United States, Italy and Spain. T cells, B-cell-depleted T cells, or PBMCs provided the cDNA or gDNA that served as material.

Germline V gives CDR1 KGHDR, CDR2 SFDVKD. V was pared by 4 bases and J by 10 bases, with 18 bases between. The CDR3 runs to 14 residues. Authors' processing steps: Amplification from reference gene primers served as the basis for estimated nucleated cell counts. Method: immunoSEQ multiplex PCR; TCRdb's copy keeps in-frame clones and lacks some. V and J calls and clone size follow that table, whereas D and trimming were derived from the DNA. The sample contains around 150,000 clones, just over 85% of which appear only once. The receptor was derived from a man in his sixties with acute or convalescent COVID-19. This rearrangement joins TRBV24-1 to TRBJ1-1; no clear D. Sequencing was carried out using peripheral blood. CDR3 nucleotides: TGTGCCACCAGTGACCCCGGTCGGAGCCAAGGAGCTTTCTTT. Protein sequence: CATSDPGRSQGAFF.